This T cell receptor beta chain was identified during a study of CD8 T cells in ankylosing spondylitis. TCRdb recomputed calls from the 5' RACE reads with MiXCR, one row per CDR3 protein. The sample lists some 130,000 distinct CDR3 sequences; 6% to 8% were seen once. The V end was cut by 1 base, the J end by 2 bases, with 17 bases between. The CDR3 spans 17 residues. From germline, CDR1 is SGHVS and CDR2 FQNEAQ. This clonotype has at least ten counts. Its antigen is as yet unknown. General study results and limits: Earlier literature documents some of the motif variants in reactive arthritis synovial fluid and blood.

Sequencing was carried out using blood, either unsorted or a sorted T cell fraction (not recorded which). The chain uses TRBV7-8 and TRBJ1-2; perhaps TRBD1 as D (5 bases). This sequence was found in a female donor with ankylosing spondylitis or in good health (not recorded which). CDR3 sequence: CASSLEFGGVPNYGYTF. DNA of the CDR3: TGTGCCAGCAGCTTAGAGTTTGGGGGGGTGCCCAACTATGGCTACACCTTC.